Listed below are T cell receptor beta chains from one sample, sequenced in a study of T-cell reconstitution after alpha-beta-depleted transplantation in children. TCRdb ran MiXCR on the PCR reads and lists one entry per CDR3 protein. Seen here are fewer than 550,000 distinct CDR3 sequences, roughly 10% observed once, and the top ten hold around 15%. The material sequenced was PBMCs, mostly from graft donor cells, taken 180 days after TCRalphabeta/CD19-depleted stem cell transplant. These receptors all stem from a female patient aged 2-10 years who had a stem cell transplant for aplastic anemia, so the T cells may come from the graft donor. Both conserved end residues are part of each CDR3. D genes are given only for firm matches. Only part of the rows carry a size: once, few, many, or a class if the clone is expanded.

V: TRBV4-1; J: TRBJ2-3; D: .; size: .; DNA: TGCGCCAGCAGCCCCTTGGGCCTCAGTGCCACAGATACGCAGTATTTT; CDR3: CASSPLGLSATDTQYF
V: TRBV6-2/TRBV6-3; J: TRBJ1-4; D: .; size: .; DNA: TGTGCCAGCAGTTATTCGAGGCCGGCTGATAATGAAAAACTGTTTTTT; CDR3: CASSYSRPADNEKLFF
V: TRBV11-3; J: TRBJ2-7; D: .; size: .; DNA: TGTGCCAGCAGCTTAGACTCCAGGCCCTCAAGAGAGCAGTACTTC; CDR3: CASSLDSRPSREQYF
V: TRBV2; J: TRBJ2-1; D: .; size: .; DNA: TGTGCCAGCACCCTTGACATGAGGACGATAAATGAGCAGTTCTTC; CDR3: CASTLDMRTINEQFF
V: TRBV7-9; J: TRBJ2-5; D: TRBD1; size: few; DNA: TGTGCCAGCAGCTCGGGACAGGGGATGAGCGAGACCCAGTACTTC; CDR3: CASSSGQGMSETQYF
V: TRBV29-1; J: TRBJ2-1; D: TRBD1; size: .; DNA: TGCAGCGTTGACGGGACAGGGAAGACCTACTCCTACAATGAGCAGTTCTTC; CDR3: CSVDGTGKTYSYNEQFF
V: TRBV3-1; J: TRBJ2-1; D: .; size: .; DNA: TGTGCCAGCAGCCAACTACCCTACAATGAGCAGTTCTTC; CDR3: CASSQLPYNEQFF
V: TRBV28; J: TRBJ2-1; D: TRBD2; size: .; DNA: TGTGCCAGCAGTACGCGGACTAGCGGGAGTGCCTACAATGAGCAGTTCTTC; CDR3: CASSTRTSGSAYNEQFF
V: TRBV6-5; J: TRBJ2-4; D: .; size: .; DNA: TGTGCCAGCAGTTCAATGTCCTCAGGCCCCCACATTCAGTACTTC; CDR3: CASSSMSSGPHIQYF
V: TRBV6-1; J: TRBJ2-1; D: TRBD2; size: .; DNA: TGTGCCAGCAGTGCATCTAGCGGGAGGGTGTATAATGAGCAGTTCTTC; CDR3: CASSASSGRVYNEQFF
V: TRBV20-1; J: TRBJ2-2; D: TRBD2; size: few; DNA: TGCAGTGCTAGAGATCAAGTAATAGCGGGGGCGACCGGGGAGCTGTTTTTT; CDR3: CSARDQVIAGATGELFF
V: TRBV7-9; J: TRBJ1-6; D: .; size: medium-sized; DNA: TGTGCCAGCAGCCGACAAGGCTCCTATAATTCACCCCTCCACTTT; CDR3: CASSRQGSYNSPLHF
V: TRBV28; J: TRBJ2-1; D: TRBD1; size: .; DNA: TGTGCCAGCAGTTTTGGGACAGACTCCTACAATGAGCAGTTCTTC; CDR3: CASSFGTDSYNEQFF
V: TRBV7-2; J: TRBJ1-4; D: .; size: few; DNA: TGTGCCAGCAGCTCATACTTCCCAGGGGAGGGTGAAAAACTGTTTTTT; CDR3: CASSSYFPGEGEKLFF
V: TRBV6-5; J: TRBJ2-5; D: TRBD2; size: many; DNA: TGTGCCAGCAGATCCCTGGGACTAGCGGGAGAGACCCAGTACTTC; CDR3: CASRSLGLAGETQYF
V: TRBV6-1; J: TRBJ2-6; D: TRBD2; size: many; DNA: TGTGCCAGCAAACAATTTTTAGCGGGGGGGCCTGGGGCCAACGTCCTGACTTTC; CDR3: CASKQFLAGGPGANVLTF
V: TRBV6-1; J: TRBJ2-1; D: .; size: few; DNA: TGTGCCAGCAGTCTGAGCGGGTTCCCCTACAATGAGCAGTTCTTC; CDR3: CASSLSGFPYNEQFF
V: TRBV18; J: TRBJ2-1; D: .; size: few; DNA: TGTGCCAGCTCAGACATTGGGACGGTCAATGAGCAGTTCTTC; CDR3: CASSDIGTVNEQFF
V: TRBV12-3/TRBV12-4; J: TRBJ2-1; D: .; size: many; DNA: TGTGCCAGCAGCCCTTCGCGAAGCTCCTACAATGAGCAGTTCTTC; CDR3: CASSPSRSSYNEQFF
V: TRBV29-1; J: TRBJ1-5; D: TRBD1; size: many; DNA: TGCAGCGTCCGGGACAGTTCCTTTGGAGGGCCCCAGCATTTT; CDR3: CSVRDSSFGGPQHF
V: TRBV7-8; J: TRBJ1-1; D: .; size: few; DNA: TGTGCCAGCAGCTTAGGAGCGTGGGACACTAACACTGAAGCTTTCTTT; CDR3: CASSLGAWDTNTEAFF
V: TRBV12-3/TRBV12-4; J: TRBJ2-1; D: TRBD2; size: .; DNA: TGTGCCAGCAGCACTCCAGGGACTAGCGGGATAGGGCAGTTCTTC; CDR3: CASSTPGTSGIGQFF
V: TRBV10-3; J: TRBJ2-7; D: TRBD2; size: .; DNA: TGTGCCATCAGTGAGTATTTGACTAGCGTTACCTACGAGCAGTACTTC; CDR3: CAISEYLTSVTYEQYF
V: TRBV7-9; J: TRBJ2-1; D: TRBD2; size: many; DNA: TGTGCCAGCCGGTCGGCGGGGGGCTCCTACAATGAGCAGTTCTTC; CDR3: CASRSAGGSYNEQFF
V: TRBV12-3/TRBV12-4; J: TRBJ1-2; D: .; size: .; DNA: TGTGCCAGCAGAAACAGGGTAACCGGCTACACCTTC; CDR3: CASRNRVTGYTF
V: TRBV18; J: TRBJ1-1; D: .; size: .; DNA: TGTGCCAGCTCACCACCTGGGTTGGGATGGACTGAAGCTTTCTTT; CDR3: CASSPPGLGWTEAFF
V: TRBV10-3; J: TRBJ1-1; D: TRBD1; size: many; DNA: TGTGCCATCAGCGACCCGACAGGGGGGCGGACTGAAGCTTTCTTT; CDR3: CAISDPTGGRTEAFF
V: TRBV5-1; J: TRBJ2-7; D: TRBD2; size: many; DNA: TGCGCCAGCAGCCGGCGGGAGGGGTACGAGCAGTACTTC; CDR3: CASSRREGYEQYF
V: TRBV29-1; J: TRBJ1-1; D: .; size: few; DNA: TGCAGCGTTGAGAGACAGTCTCGAGCCACTGAAGCTTTCTTT; CDR3: CSVERQSRATEAFF
V: TRBV3-1; J: TRBJ2-4; D: .; size: .; DNA: TGTGCCAGCAGCCAAGCTGGATCCAGGTACTTC; CDR3: CASSQAGSRYF
V: TRBV7-2; J: TRBJ2-3; D: TRBD2; size: few; DNA: TGTGCCAGCAGCTTACTACTAGCGGGAGCCGGGGATACGCAGTATTTT; CDR3: CASSLLLAGAGDTQYF
V: TRBV28; J: TRBJ1-3; D: .; size: .; DNA: TGTGCCAGCACGTCCCGGGGGCCCCCTGGAAACACCATATATTTT; CDR3: CASTSRGPPGNTIYF
V: TRBV24-1; J: TRBJ2-6; D: .; size: many; DNA: TGTGCCACCAGCACAGGGTCCAACGTCCTGACTTTC; CDR3: CATSTGSNVLTF
V: TRBV7-8; J: TRBJ2-5; D: TRBD1; size: few; DNA: TGTGCCAGCAGCTGGCCAGGCGGACAGGGAAAAGAGACCCAGTACTTC; CDR3: CASSWPGGQGKETQYF
V: TRBV4-3; J: TRBJ2-5; D: .; size: .; DNA: TGCGCCAGCAGCCAAGCGTTTTCTGACAGAGAAGAGGAGACCCAGTACTTC; CDR3: CASSQAFSDREEETQYF
V: TRBV6-1; J: TRBJ1-5; D: .; size: few; DNA: TGTGCCAGCAGGAAGGGGGACGGCAATCAGCCCCAGCATTTT; CDR3: CASRKGDGNQPQHF
V: TRBV12-3/TRBV12-4; J: TRBJ1-5; D: .; size: many; DNA: TGTGCCAGCAGTTTCAGTGCGCTCAGCTATAGCAATCAGCCCCAGCATTTT; CDR3: CASSFSALSYSNQPQHF
V: TRBV29-1; J: TRBJ2-1; D: .; size: few; DNA: TGCAGCGGGAGACGTAACAATGAGCAGTTCTTC; CDR3: CSGRRNNEQFF
V: TRBV7-2; J: TRBJ1-1; D: TRBD1; size: few; DNA: TGTGCCAGCACCCGAGGGGGGACAGGGAGAACTTTCTTT; CDR3: CASTRGGTGRTFF
V: TRBV21-1; J: TRBJ1-2; D: .; size: .; DNA: TGTGCCAGCAGCTTTTACCTAGGCGGGGGCCTCCGACTGCACTATGGCTACACCTTC; CDR3: CASSFYLGGGLRLHYGYTF
V: TRBV12-3/TRBV12-4; J: TRBJ1-1; D: .; size: many; DNA: TGTGCCAGCAGTTTTCGTCAGGCAGAGGATTTT; CDR3: CASSFRQAEDF
V: TRBV7-9; J: TRBJ1-2; D: TRBD1; size: .; DNA: TGTGCCAGCAGCTACTGGGACAGGACGAACTATGGCTACACCTTC; CDR3: CASSYWDRTNYGYTF
V: TRBV20-1; J: TRBJ2-7; D: .; size: .; DNA: TGCAGTCTCTACCGGGGCCTCTCCTACGAGCAGTACTTC; CDR3: CSLYRGLSYEQYF
V: TRBV28; J: TRBJ2-7; D: .; size: few; DNA: TGTGCCAGCAGTTGGGAGAAGTGGTCCTTCTACGAGCAGTACTTC; CDR3: CASSWEKWSFYEQYF
V: TRBV29-1; J: TRBJ2-1; D: TRBD2; size: many; DNA: TGCAGCGTTTACCTAGCGGGGGGGACGTATGATGAGCAGTTCTTC; CDR3: CSVYLAGGTYDEQFF
V: TRBV20-1; J: TRBJ2-1; D: TRBD2; size: .; DNA: TGCAGTGCTAGACCGACTAGCGTGGGCTCCTACAATGAGCAGTTCTTC; CDR3: CSARPTSVGSYNEQFF
V: TRBV5-6; J: TRBJ1-4; D: .; size: .; DNA: TGTGCCAGCAGCTTGGGGCAGGGTTTGGGGAAACTGTTTTTT; CDR3: CASSLGQGLGKLFF
V: TRBV6-6; J: TRBJ2-3; D: .; size: many; DNA: TGTGCCAGCACAGGGTTGACAGATACGCAGTATTTT; CDR3: CASTGLTDTQYF
V: TRBV12-3/TRBV12-4; J: TRBJ1-2; D: .; size: .; DNA: TGTGCCAGCAGTTTAGTTTCTGGGGTAGGGTATGGCTACACCTTC; CDR3: CASSLVSGVGYGYTF
V: TRBV7-6; J: TRBJ2-2; D: .; size: few; DNA: TGTGCCAGCAGCTTAGCGCTAACACCCACAGACACCGGGGAGCTGTTTTTT; CDR3: CASSLALTPTDTGELFF
V: TRBV29-1; J: TRBJ2-7; D: TRBD1; size: .; DNA: TGCAGCGTTGAAAAACCGGGACAGGGCATGGAGGAGCAGTACTTC; CDR3: CSVEKPGQGMEEQYF
V: TRBV5-6; J: TRBJ2-3; D: TRBD2; size: many; DNA: TGTGCCAGCACGGTAGCGGGAGGGCCCACCGTCACAGATACGCAGTATTTT; CDR3: CASTVAGGPTVTDTQYF
V: TRBV7-9; J: TRBJ2-7; D: .; size: .; DNA: TGTGCCAGCAGCTTAGCGCGAGGCGGGACCTACGAGCAGTACTTC; CDR3: CASSLARGGTYEQYF